The 2 T cell receptor beta chains presented below share a single source sample, sequenced in a study of blood T cell repertoires in COVID-19. Repertoires were generated with immunoSEQ multiplex PCR, while TCRdb's copy carries only in-frame clones and drops some. This sample yields some 200,000 clones, of which approximately 80% are seen a single time; 12% belongs to the top ten. The sequenced sample consisted of PBMCs or T cells enriched from blood (not recorded which). Receptor source: a man between 40 and 49 years old who had recovered from COVID-19.

The chain has TRBV5-8 and TRBJ2-7; 8 bases are shared with TRBD1. V was pared by 3 bases and J by 5 bases, with 10 bases of the junction left unmatched. This CDR3 contains 15 residues. CDR1 and CDR2 (germline): SGHTS, YDEGEE. The CDR3 sequence is CASSYRGFYQNEQYF. The DNA of the CDR3 is TGTGCCAGCAGCTACAGGGGGTTTTACCAAAACGAGCAGTACTTC.

This clone was detected a few times. The chain is built from TRBV19 and TRBJ1-2, with a tentative D call TRBD1 (5 bases). CDR1 is LNHDA and CDR2 is SQIVND in the germline V gene (reference sequence). With 1 base removed from V and 4 bases from J, the gap between germline ends came to 16 bases. The CDR3 covers 16 residues. CDR3 in amino acids: CASSIVGGGIIYGYTF. The DNA of the CDR3 is TGTGCCAGTAGTATAGTGGGTGGGGGGATTATCTATGGCTACACCTTC.